What follows are 18 T cell receptor beta chains derived from one specimen sequenced in a study of OX40 agonist ivuxolimab in advanced cancers. Profiling relied on immunoSEQ multiplex PCR, and the TCRdb table lists in-frame clones only, not all of them. The data contain roughly 75,000 clones, about nine tenths of them singletons. The starting material was CD4+ or CD8+ T cells sorted from blood, obtained in a trial of the OX40 agonist ivuxolimab. The receptor source for this set is an adult with an advanced solid tumor such as melanoma, head and neck, liver or kidney cancer.

The genes are TRBV30 and TRBJ2-3; 11 nucleotides line up with TRBD2. The CDR3 has 15 amino acids. Germline V gene lookup returns CDR1 GTSNPN and CDR2 SVGIG (reference sequence). J lost 8 bases, V lost 3 bases, and 10 bases had no gene match. The CDR3 nucleotides read TGTGCCTGGAGGATACTAGCGGGGGATTTAGGTACGCAGTATTTT. Translation gives CAWRILAGDLGTQYF.

The rearrangement links TRBV5-1 to TRBJ2-1; D is unresolved. Germline V lookup: CDR1 SGHRS, CDR2 YFSETQ. CDR3 length: 14 residues. Trimming stripped 0 bases from V and 4 bases from J, with 8 bases between. CDR3 in DNA: TGCGCCAGCAGCTTGGATGTAGATTACAATGAGCAGTTCTTC. This sequence encodes CASSLDVDYNEQFF.

The chain uses TRBV28 and TRBJ2-5; D not certain. V was pared by 7 bases and J by 1 base, with 4 bases between. The V gene's germline CDR1 is MDHEN and CDR2 SYDVKM. The CDR3 runs to 11 residues. The CDR3 is CASTLQETQYF. CDR3 DNA sequence: TGTGCCAGCACCCTCCAAGAGACCCAGTACTTC.

The rearrangement joins TRBV4-2 to TRBJ2-7; the match to TRBD1 covers 7 bases. The CDR3 contains 12 residues. V gave up 5 bases and J gave up 4 bases; unmatched junction bases: 2. CDR1 and CDR2 (germline): LGHNA, YNFKEQ. DNA of the CDR3: TGTGCCAGCAGCACGACAGGGTACGAGCAGTACTTC. Translation: CASSTTGYEQYF.

The chain combines TRBV5-4 with TRBJ2-2; TRBD1 matches at 8 bases. This CDR3 has 15 amino acids. The trim removed 2 bases at V and 3 bases at J, leaving 3 bases unmatched. CDR1 is SGHNT, CDR2 YYREEE, per germline (reference sequence). As DNA, the CDR3 is TGTGCCAGCAGCTTACTGGACAGGGACACCGGGGAGCTGTTTTTT. It translates to CASSLLDRDTGELFF.

This chain uses TRBV7-8 with TRBJ1-6, with 8 bases lining up with TRBD1. Germline V lookup: CDR1 SGHVS, CDR2 FQNEAQ. The CDR3 runs to 14 residues. V lost 1 base, J lost 7 bases, and 0 bases stayed unmatched. CDR3 region: CASSLGTGNSPLHF. The CDR3 region has the DNA TGTGCCAGCAGCTTAGGGACAGGGAATTCACCCCTCCACTTT. The full variable domain, with the rest looked up from reference TRBV7-8 and TRBJ1-6, is GAGVSQSPRYKVAKRGQDVALRCDPISGHVSLFWYQQALGQGPEFLTYFQNEAQLDKSGLPSDRFFAERPEGSVSTLKIQRTQQEDSAVYLCASSLGTGNSPLHFGNGTRLTVT.

The gene calls are TRBV28 and TRBJ2-7; 10 bases are a match to TRBD1. The ends lost 7 bases at V and 3 bases at J; junction bases unmatched: 6. The germline V gene encodes CDR1 MDHEN and CDR2 SYDVKM. The CDR3 contains 14 residues. The DNA of the CDR3 is TGTGCCAGCAATTCGGGACAGGGGTTCTACGAGCAGTACTTC. It yields the protein CASNSGQGFYEQYF.

The chain joins TRBV27 to TRBJ1-5; D perhaps matches TRBD1 (6 bases). CDR1 and CDR2 from the germline V gene are MNHEY and SMNVEV (reference sequence). V was clipped by 0 bases and J by 5 bases, with 8 bases between them. The CDR3 sequence is 14 residues long. This CDR3 is CASSLSGGYQPQHF. CDR3 DNA sequence: TGTGCCAGCAGTTTATCTGGGGGCTATCAGCCCCAGCATTTT.

Only one count was recorded for this clone. CDR3 loop: CVRSLGPGNSSYEQYF. The CDR3 DNA follows: TGTGTCAGAAGCTTAGGACCCGGGAATAGCTCCTACGAGCAGTACTTC. V is TRBV7-5 and J is TRBJ2-7; the D call TRBD2 from the table was never checked on the DNA. TRBV7-5 is reported as a pseudogene. This CDR3 has 16 residues.

The chain carries TRBV30 and TRBJ1-6; possibly TRBD1 for D (5 bases). Germline CDR1 is GTSNPN and CDR2 is SVGIG (reference sequence). V was clipped by 0 bases and J by 11 bases, with 14 bases between them. CDR3 length: 14 residues. CDR3 DNA: TGTGCCTGGAGTGTACCCAGGGCGGTTACACCCCTCCACTTT. Translated: CAWSVPRAVTPLHF.

This sequence joins TRBV7-3 and TRBJ2-6; D perhaps matches TRBD2 (7 bases). Germline V gene sequence: CDR1 SGHTA, CDR2 FQGTGA. V was clipped by 0 bases and J by 2 bases, with 11 bases between them. This CDR3 is built from 17 residues. DNA for the CDR3: TGTGCCAGCAGCTTAACAGGGAGGGGGACTGGGGCCAACGTCCTGACTTTC. Translation gives CASSLTGRGTGANVLTF.

The V and J genes are TRBV9 and TRBJ2-6, with 7 bases matching TRBD1. The V segment lost 4 bases and the J segment 1 base; nucleotides outside the gene matches: 2. The length of the CDR3 is 15 residues. Germline V gene sequence: CDR1 SGDLS, CDR2 YYNGEE. This CDR3 is CASSLTGSGANVLTF. CDR3 sequence (DNA): TGTGCCAGCAGCTTGACAGGGTCTGGGGCCAACGTCCTGACTTTC.

Here the CDR3 reads CASSGGSGNTIYF. The CDR3 bases are TGTGCCAGCAGTGGAGGCTCTGGAAACACCATATATTTT. V gene TRBV9 combines with J gene TRBJ1-3; D remains ambiguous. The CDR3 is 13 amino acids. Germline CDR1 is SGDLS and CDR2 is YYNGEE. The ends were cut back, 5 bases at V and 0 bases at J, with 6 bases in the middle. Full variable domain (outside the CDR3, taken from reference TRBV9 and TRBJ1-3): DSGVTQTPKHLITATGQRVTLRCSPRSGDLSVYWYQQSLDQGLQFLIQYYNGEERAKGNILERFSAQQFPDLHSELNLSSLELGDSALYFCASSGGSGNTIYFGEGSWLTVV.

The V call is TRBV7-2, the J call TRBJ2-7; 10 bases map to TRBD2. The V segment lost 2 bases and the J segment 5 bases; nucleotides outside the gene matches: 6. This CDR3 spans 15 amino acids. The germline gives CDR1 SGHTA, CDR2 FQGNSA. The CDR3 DNA reads TGTGCCAGCAGCTTATCGACTAGCGGGTTCGACGAGCAGTACTTC. Its translation is CASSLSTSGFDEQYF.

This chain joins TRBV5-5 and TRBJ2-5, with D possibly being TRBD2 (6 bases). The CDR3 has 12 residues. The V end was cut by 6 bases, the J end by 2 bases, with 8 bases between. Per the germline V gene, CDR1 is SGHKS and CDR2 is YYEKEE (reference sequence). For the CDR3, the DNA is TGTGCCAGCAATAGCGGACAAGAGACCCAGTACTTC. It specifies CASNSGQETQYF. Full variable domain (rest looked up from reference TRBV5-5 and TRBJ2-5): DAGVTQSPTHLIKTRGQQVTLRCSPISGHKSVSWYQQVLGQGPQFIFQYYEKEERGRGNFPDRFSARQFPNYSSELNVNALLLGDSALYLCASNSGQETQYFGPGTRLLVL.

In this sample, this clone turned up once. The chain has TRBV28 and TRBJ2-3; 8 nucleotides align to TRBD1. Germline V gene sequence: CDR1 MDHEN, CDR2 SYDVKM. V was clipped by 6 bases and J by 3 bases; unmatched bases: 5. This CDR3 comprises 14 residues. CDR3 in DNA: TGTGCCAGCAGACTTCAGGGGGCAACAGATACGCAGTATTTT. Protein sequence: CASRLQGATDTQYF.

This clone was counted once. The chain carries TRBV28 and TRBJ1-2; 9 bases map to TRBD1. CDR3 length equals 16 residues. After removal of 2 bases from V and 4 bases from J, the junction contained 8 bases not matched to a gene. Germline V lookup: CDR1 MDHEN, CDR2 SYDVKM. DNA of the CDR3: TGTGCCAGCAGTTTAGTTCTGCCGGGACAGGGCTATGGCTACACCTTC. This translates into CASSLVLPGQGYGYTF.

The rearrangement links TRBV2 to TRBJ2-3; 7 nucleotides align to TRBD2. There are 16 residues in the CDR3. V dropped 4 bases and J dropped 0; count of bases not matched to a gene: 7. The germline V gene has CDR1 SNHLY and CDR2 FYNNEI. In DNA, the CDR3 is TGTGCCAGCAGTGGAGCCGGGACTATAAGCACAGATACGCAGTATTTT. This translates into CASSGAGTISTDTQYF.